The 19 T cell receptor beta chains below come from one sample, sequenced in a study of blood T cells in healthy people across ages. Then a second PCR, running roughly 7 to 12 cycles, was carried out with a sample-barcoded 5' primer and a J-beta primer mix. TCRdb redid the calling of the 5' RACE reads with MiXCR, one entry per CDR3 protein. The data contain approximately 1,700,000 distinct CDR3 sequences, about two fifths of them singletons. Input material: blood. The receptors derive from a human donor in good health.

The chain joins TRBV20-1 to TRBJ2-3; TRBD2 is a possible D gene (5 bases). The germline gives CDR1 DFQATT, CDR2 SNEGSKA (reference sequence). Trimming removed 6 bases at V and 5 bases at J, with 12 bases between. This CDR3 contains 12 residues. The CDR3 spells CSAPLSGDTQYF. CDR3 sequence (DNA): TGCAGTGCCCCTTTAAGCGGAGATACGCAGTATTTT.

This chain joins TRBV6-2 or TRBV6-3 and TRBJ2-3, with a weak D call TRBD2 (6 bases). The germline gives CDR1 MNHEY, CDR2 SVGEGT. V lost 6 bases and J lost 3, with 10 bases in between. This CDR3 contains 13 residues. The CDR3 spells CASRLGGTDTQYF. The DNA of the CDR3 is TGTGCCAGCAGGTTGGGGGGAACAGATACGCAGTATTTT.

This chain connects TRBV7-8 to TRBJ2-4; D remains ambiguous. Judging by the DNA end, TRBJ2-7 fits better; the J call may be wrong. CDR3 length equals 11 residues. Germline CDR1 reads SGHVS; CDR2 reads FQNEAQ. CDR3 bases: TGTGCCAGCACCGCTGGGAACGAGCAGTACTTC. Its translation: CASTAGNEQYF.

The chain couples TRBV4-1 to TRBJ1-2; maybe TRBD1 (6 bases). Germline CDR1 and CDR2: MGHRA and YSYEKL. The V end was cut by 5 bases, the J end by 1 base, with 11 bases between. The CDR3 length is 14 residues. CDR3 in DNA: TGCGCCAGCAGCACCGGGGACAATAACTATGGCTACACCTTC. Protein sequence: CASSTGDNNYGYTF.

This clonotype was picked up a small number of times. This chain connects TRBV29-1 to TRBJ2-5, with a tentative D call TRBD1 (6 bases). V dropped 6 bases and J dropped 1 base, with 15 bases sitting between them. The CDR3 sequence is 14 residues long. Germline V gene lookup returns CDR1 SQVTM and CDR2 ANQGSEA. The DNA of the CDR3 is TGCAGCGTCCAGAAGGTCAGGGGCCAAGAGACCCAGTACTTC. Its protein product is CSVQKVRGQETQYF.

V is TRBV7-2 and J is TRBJ2-7; 7 nucleotides agree with TRBD2. J lost 4 bases, V lost 3 bases, and 9 bases had no gene match. This CDR3 is built from 15 residues. The germline CDR1 and CDR2 sequences are SGHTA and FQGNSA. CDR3 sequence (DNA): TGTGCCAGCAGCTTGGCGGGAGTACTAAATTACGAGCAGTACTTC. Translated: CASSLAGVLNYEQYF.

This clonotype was detected ten times or more. The rearrangement uses TRBV12-3 or TRBV12-4 and TRBJ2-5; 10 bases agree with TRBD2. The CDR3 length is 13 residues. The V gene end was trimmed by 6 bases and the J gene end by 4 bases; junction bases not matched to a gene: 2. CDR3 in DNA: TGTGCCAGCAGCAGCGGGGGGGCAGAGACCCAGTACTTC. Protein product: CASSSGGAETQYF.

The rearrangement uses TRBV4-2 and TRBJ2-3; weak D call: TRBD1 (5 bases). Germline V CDR1 and CDR2: LGHNA, YNFKEQ. The CDR3 totals 16 residues. Trimming took off 1 base at V and 0 bases at J, with 11 bases between the two ends. Written as DNA, the CDR3 is TGTGCCAGCAGCCAAGTAGGGGCTCCTAGCACAGATACGCAGTATTTT. Amino acid sequence: CASSQVGAPSTDTQYF.

This clonotype has a handful of counts. The CDR3 nucleotides are TGTGCCAGCAGATTCGGACAGGGAGGCACAGATACGCAGTATTTT. This gives the protein CASRFGQGGTDTQYF. The chain recombines TRBV7-6 with TRBJ2-3; the match to TRBD1 covers 8 bases. Germline CDR1 and CDR2: SGHVS and FNYEAQ. The J segment lost 1 base and the V segment lost 6 bases, leaving 6 bases of the junction unmatched. The CDR3 runs 15 residues.

The chain couples TRBV29-1 to TRBJ1-2; a weak D match, TRBD1 (5 bases). Trimming took 6 bases from V and 0 from J, leaving 14 bases between them. The CDR3 is 14 amino acids. Looked up from germline, CDR1 is SQVTM and CDR2 is ANQGSEA. CDR3: CSVLLGGTNYGYTF. The CDR3 bases are TGCAGCGTCCTCTTGGGGGGTACTAACTATGGCTACACCTTC.

This clonotype has only a few counts. CDR3: CASSAVAPLIYEQYF. The CDR3 region has the DNA TGTGCCAGCAGTGCCGTAGCGCCTCTAATCTACGAGCAGTACTTC. The gene calls are TRBV12-3 or TRBV12-4 and TRBJ2-7; D perhaps matches TRBD2 (5 bases). The V end was cut by 5 bases, the J end by 3 bases, with 17 bases between. This CDR3 has 15 amino acids.

In this sample, this clonotype turned up once. The CDR3 nucleotides read TGTGCCAGCAGCTCGGGACTAGCGGTGAAATCCTACGAGCAGTACTTC. Its translation is CASSSGLAVKSYEQYF. The V and J genes are TRBV5-6 and TRBJ2-7, with 11 positions matching TRBD2. The CDR3 covers 16 residues. J was trimmed by 1 base and V by 3 bases; bases with no gene match: 6. Germline values: CDR1 SGHDT, CDR2 YYEEEE.

The chain joins TRBV28 to TRBJ2-4; D uncertain. The V and J ends lost 3 bases and 9 bases respectively, with 24 bases between them. Germline V gene lookup returns CDR1 MDHEN and CDR2 SYDVKM. CDR3 length equals 17 residues. The CDR3 DNA follows: TGTGCCAGCAGTTTGAAGGCTTCTTATGGGCCCGGTGGCATTCAGTACTTC. It yields the protein CASSLKASYGPGGIQYF.

The CDR3 DNA follows: TGTGCCAGCAGTGAAAAGCCGGGGACAGGGCAAGAGACCCAGTACTTC. Translation: CASSEKPGTGQETQYF. V usage is TRBV2 and J usage is TRBJ2-5; 9 bases match TRBD1. The CDR3 consists of 16 residues. CDR1 is SNHLY, CDR2 FYNNEI, per germline. Trimming cost V 2 bases and J 2 bases; bases outside gene matches: 6.

The chain combines TRBV2 with TRBJ2-1; D gene uncertain. Trimming pared 6 bases from V and 7 bases from J, leaving 13 bases between. Germline V CDR1 and CDR2: SNHLY, FYNNEI. This CDR3 spans 13 amino acids. CDR3 nucleotides: TGTGCCAGCAGCGTAGGCGCTCCAAATGAGCAGTTCTTC. Translating it yields CASSVGAPNEQFF.

Notes on this clonotype: A read error may be the cause here, since a much bigger clone is one base away. The chain joins TRBV29-1 to TRBJ2-4; TRBD1 or TRBD2 may be the D gene (5 bases each). The J call may be incorrect, as the DNA end agrees better with TRBJ2-5. This CDR3 is 11 amino acids long. The germline gives CDR1 SQVTM, CDR2 ANQGSEA. The CDR3 nucleotides are TGCGGCGTTGGGACGAAAGAGACCCAGTACTTC. Its protein is CGVGTKETQYF.

This clonotype has more than one count but fewer than ten. The gene calls are TRBV2 and TRBJ2-3; 10 nucleotides match TRBD2. The J segment lost 7 bases and the V segment lost 3 bases, leaving 7 bases of the junction unmatched. This CDR3 spans 15 amino acids. In germline, CDR1 is SNHLY, CDR2 FYNNEI. This CDR3 reads CASSDSSGGSNTQYF. CDR3 nucleotides: TGTGCCAGCAGTGATTCTAGCGGGGGATCAAATACGCAGTATTTT.

This clonotype has more than one count but fewer than ten. This chain joins TRBV20-1 and TRBJ1-2; D gene uncertain. Germline CDR1 DFQATT, CDR2 SNEGSKA (reference sequence). Trimming pared 3 bases from V and 8 bases from J, leaving 10 bases between. The CDR3 totals 11 residues. This CDR3 is CSASSGEGYTF. The CDR3 DNA is TGCAGTGCTAGTTCTGGAGAAGGCTACACCTTC.

The chain joins TRBV20-1 to TRBJ1-2, with D unresolved. From germline, CDR1 is DFQATT and CDR2 SNEGSKA (reference sequence). The CDR3 consists of 10 residues. Trimming left V 8 bases short and J 3 bases short, with 7 bases between. CDR3: CSSPDYGYTF. The DNA of the CDR3 is TGCAGTTCCCCAGACTATGGCTACACCTTC.